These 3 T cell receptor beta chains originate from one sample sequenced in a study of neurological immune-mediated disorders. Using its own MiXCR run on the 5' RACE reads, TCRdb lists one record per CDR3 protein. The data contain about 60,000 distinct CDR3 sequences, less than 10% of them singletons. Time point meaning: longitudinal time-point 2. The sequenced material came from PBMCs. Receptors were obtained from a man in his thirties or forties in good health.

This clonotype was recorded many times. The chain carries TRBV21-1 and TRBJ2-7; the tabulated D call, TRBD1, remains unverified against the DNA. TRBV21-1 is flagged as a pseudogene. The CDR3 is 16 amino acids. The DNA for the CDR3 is TGTGCCGCCGAGAGACAGGGGATTATGTTTTCCTACGAGCAGTACTTC. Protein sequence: CAAERQGIMFSYEQYF.

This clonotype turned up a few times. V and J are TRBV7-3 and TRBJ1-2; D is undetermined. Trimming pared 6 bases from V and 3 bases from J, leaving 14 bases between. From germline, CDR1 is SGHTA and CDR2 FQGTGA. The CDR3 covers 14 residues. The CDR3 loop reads CASSLLHGDYGYTF. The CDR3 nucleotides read TGTGCCAGCAGTTTACTACACGGGGACTATGGCTACACCTTC.

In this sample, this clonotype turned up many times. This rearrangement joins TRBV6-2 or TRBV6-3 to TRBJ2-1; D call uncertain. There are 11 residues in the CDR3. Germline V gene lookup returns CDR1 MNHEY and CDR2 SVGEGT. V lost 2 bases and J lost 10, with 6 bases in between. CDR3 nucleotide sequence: TGTGCCAGCAGTTACCCCGAAGAGCAGTTCTTC. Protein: CASSYPEEQFF.